This TCR beta chain was captured by sequencing in a study of cytomegalovirus exposure and HLA in healthy donors (dated by TCRdb to the late 2010s). Background on the whole study: An earlier analysis of approximately 640 of the donors reported 250 to 300 Gb of sequence data and 120 million or so unique TCR beta sequences from about 180 million T cells. An early release covering around 630 HLA-typed donors comprised approximately 290 gigabases of sequencing data and 85 million or so unique TCR sequences. All discovery cohort repertoires had been generated using a single sequencing platform. The study was designed to test whether signatures of past pathogen exposure could be identified by cataloging public T cell receptors. In addition to the first cohort of hundreds of subjects, a separate validation cohort of 130 or so different subjects was used. Donor age, sex, ethnicity and CMV serostatus were collected together with the repertoire data. Among approximately 370 genotyped donors of the cohort, an average of around 250,000 unique TCR beta nucleotide sequences was sequenced per donor, of which 15% to 20% were non-productive. A later genetic analysis took genome-wide SNP genotypes for about 65% of the 666 donors and used that subset as a discovery cohort. In the later analysis, no new phenotypic data were used to find candidate immune exposures; instead, reliance was placed on TCR beta sequences and their occurrence across donors. To predict cytomegalovirus infection status, the study brought together high-throughput TCR immunosequencing, statistical association of individual TCRs with disease status, and machine learning. A later analysis re-analyzed previously published TCR beta repertoires from roughly 600 donors and added high-resolution HLA genotyping to study TCR occurrence patterns. In an earlier analysis of roughly 600 of the donors, high-throughput TCR beta sequencing was used to judge whether each TCR beta V gene segment behaved as functional or pseudogenic. Of the roughly 400 genotyped donors, about 80% fell in the genetic ancestry cluster associated with self-reported Caucasian donors. Typing coverage differed by locus: A, B, C, DRB1 and DQB1 were typed in roughly 620-630 donors, DQA1 in about 560, DPA1 in around 600, and DPB1 in 400 to 490. Roughly five DR-DQ haplotypes were handled as single units for association and clustering, since linkage in the cohort was strong. HLA typing included class I and class II loci at four-digit resolution. The study used immunosequencing to profile the T cell repertoires of around 600 subjects and linked those repertoires to cytomegalovirus serostatus. General study outcomes and caveats: A further reported finding was that TCR beta sequences accurately predicted the HLA-A and HLA-B alleles for most subjects in the first cohort. Compared with the approximately 670-donor mean, donors in an Asian-associated ancestry cluster had fewer N-insertions in productive TCRs, according to a later genetic analysis. Correlated functional status among segregating V segments might reflect linkage disequilibrium, but an unknown experimental factor could not be ruled out. Because some donors lacked HLA typing at each locus, the association tests relied only on the typed subset. A total of 150 to 200 TCR beta chains were listed by the study as associated with cytomegalovirus. A later analysis found that HLA-associated TCR beta chains were more clonally expanded and had lower generation probabilities than equally common non-associated chains. A later genetic analysis associated a missense DCLRE1C variant with V-gene and J-gene trimming of TCR beta chains, and an independent cohort replicated the association. According to a later analysis, most CMV-associated TCR beta chains appeared to be HLA-restricted, and the HLA associations seemed to be driven largely by CMV exposure. The presence/absence analyses assumed that sequencing depth was roughly uniform across donors, and that assumption may not be true. The only immune exposure information available for the cohort was CMV serostatus. Most TCR sequences were observed very rarely across donors, whereas some public TCRs were present in many individuals. In a later analysis, the rate of TCR association differed among HLA loci, with DRB1 alleles having the most associated TCRs and HLA-C alleles having the fewest. Only TCR beta chains were sequenced in this cohort, and the absence of alpha or paired-chain data limited detectable features. When HLA alleles, especially DR and DQ, strongly co-occurred, TCR associations were difficult to assign to individual alleles. It was suggested by the authors that the approach could potentially be generalized to other disease states and immunological phenotypes. In both the original and validation cohorts, the classifier was reported to diagnose cytomegalovirus status with high specificity and sensitivity. Because counts were too low, about 18 rarely observed V segments, including chromosome 9 orphons, were excluded from the earlier analysis of under 650 of the donors. In an earlier analysis of over 550 of the donors, most TCR beta V segments were observed in productive rearrangements about 90% or about 30% of the time, broadly matching IMGT annotations. A later analysis associated roughly 17,000 TCR beta sequences with specific HLA alleles at a false discovery rate of 0.05. The sequencing pipeline was judged likely to have produced a cluster of highly shared sequence variants as a technical artifact. In vitro tests confirmed that three of the cytomegalovirus-associated TCR beta chains recognize cytomegalovirus antigens. In a later analysis, several top co-occurrence clusters were reported to appear linked to parvovirus B19, influenza, CMV and Epstein-Barr virus.

The cohort consisted of 650 to 850 healthy bone marrow donors. At the time of sampling, all cohort members were nominally healthy, though unrecorded immune exposures were likely present. The donor tested CMV seropositive, placing the donor among the 290 or so seropositive members of the cohort. Every donor gave a peripheral blood sample, and the peripheral blood mononuclear cells from that sample were used for TCR beta sequencing. Genomic DNA was extracted from the blood cell samples with the Qiagen DNeasy Blood Extraction Kit. Of note for this clone: Its antigen remains unidentified. No base quality information exists; no much larger clone differs at one position.

Library generation was performed with the immunoSEQ multiplex PCR assay. The multiplex PCR relied on a mix of 60 forward primers for TCR Vbeta segments and 13 reverse primers for TCR Jbeta segments. Amplification of the CDR3 region of rearranged TCR beta genes was performed with a multiplex PCR assay on genomic DNA. On the Illumina HiSeq System, the amplified TCR beta libraries were sequenced as 87-base-pair reads. As for how the authors treated the data: A later analysis counted about 80 million unique TCR beta chains across the 700 or so repertoires, and some 11 million of these chains were shared by at least two donors. A nearest-neighbor algorithm error-corrected the raw reads and collapsed the reads into unique sequences, merging closely related sequences to remove PCR and sequencing errors. To assign V, D and J gene segments, CDR3 sequences were aligned to IMGT reference sequences. For a sequence to be retained, a match of at least six nucleotides to both a V gene segment and a J gene segment was required. Rearrangements were called productive when the CDR3 lacked stop codons and stayed in frame with V and J; all others were non-productive. Following IMGT convention, CDR3 was defined as the stretch from the second conserved V-encoded cysteine to the conserved J-encoded phenylalanine. The earlier analysis of about 570 of the donors excluded any sequence lacking an unambiguous match to a single V gene segment. An earlier analysis of 587 of the donors classified V segments as functional when productive rearrangements were above 56.7% and as segregating when the standard deviation between donors was above 5%. To diagnose cytomegalovirus status from the catalog of TCR beta chain sequences, a statistical classification framework was built. In a later analysis, V and J genes were assigned by comparing TCR nucleotide sequences against IMGT/GENE-DB human TR gene sequences. The TCRdist pipeline was used in a later analysis to assign CDR3 sequences and most-parsimonious VDJ recombination scenarios. In a later analysis, each TCR beta chain was defined by its CDR3 amino acid sequence together with its V-gene family, and reads without a unique V-gene family were excluded. A later analysis removed nearly 600 highly shared, low-generation-probability nucleotide sequences to deal with suspected cross-contamination and a sequencing artifact. In a later analysis, a clonal expansion index was calculated for each public chain from normalized within-repertoire ranks of inferred template counts. In a later analysis, generation probabilities were computed using a VDJ recombination model fitted to out-of-frame rearrangements, and the results were checked against IGoR. In a later analysis, hypergeometric tests were used to score TCR-TCR, TCR-HLA and TCR-CMV co-occurrence, with a repertoire-size bias correction applied to TCR pairs. A later analysis estimated false discovery rates by permuting HLA or CMV assignments 20 times. In a later analysis, co-occurring TCRs were grouped using DBSCAN, with TCRdist sequence similarity added in when clustering inside HLA-allele-positive subsets. For co-occurrence clustering, repertoires with fewer than 30,000 or more than 120,000 public chains were excluded, along with four or five repertoires with anomalous nucleotide sharing. TCRdb carries this immuneACCESS record with in-frame sequences only. Its versions omit some clonotypes, under half of them owing to an unresolved V gene in the studies checked, with the rest unexplained. The V and J calls and the clone size are those of that table, but D and trimming were determined from the DNA. In all, the sample holds approximately 160,000 clones, and roughly 80% of those were seen once. Together, the top ten hold more than 0.75% of the sample.

The specimen sequenced was PBMCs. This receptor was identified in a girl aged 2 to 9 in good health and CMV-seropositive.

The nucleotide sequence is TGTGCCAGCAGTCCCGCGCGGATGTATAGCAATCAGCCCCAGCATTTT. Translation gives CASSPARMYSNQPQHF. The chain employs TRBV27 and TRBJ1-5; the D gene remains uncertain. The germline ends are 14 bases apart after V is trimmed by 5 bases and J by 0 bases. Counted from cysteine to phenylalanine, this CDR3 has 16 amino acids. The sequence is cut down to CDR3 DNA, 48 bases in frame from base 1. CDR1 and CDR2, per the germline V gene (reference sequence), are MNHEY and SMNVEV.